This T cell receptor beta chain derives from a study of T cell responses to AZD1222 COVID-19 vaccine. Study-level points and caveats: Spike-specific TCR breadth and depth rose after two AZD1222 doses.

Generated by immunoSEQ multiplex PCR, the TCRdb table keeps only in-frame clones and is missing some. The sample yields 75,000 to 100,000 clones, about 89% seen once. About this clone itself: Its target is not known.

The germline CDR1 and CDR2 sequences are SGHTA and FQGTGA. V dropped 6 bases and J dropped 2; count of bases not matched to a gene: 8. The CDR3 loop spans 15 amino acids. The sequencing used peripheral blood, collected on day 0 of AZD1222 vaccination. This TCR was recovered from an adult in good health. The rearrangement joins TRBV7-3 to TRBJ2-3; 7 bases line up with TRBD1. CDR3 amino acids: CASRPTGKYTDTQYF. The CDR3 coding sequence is TGTGCCAGCAGGCCGACAGGGAAATACACAGATACGCAGTATTTT.